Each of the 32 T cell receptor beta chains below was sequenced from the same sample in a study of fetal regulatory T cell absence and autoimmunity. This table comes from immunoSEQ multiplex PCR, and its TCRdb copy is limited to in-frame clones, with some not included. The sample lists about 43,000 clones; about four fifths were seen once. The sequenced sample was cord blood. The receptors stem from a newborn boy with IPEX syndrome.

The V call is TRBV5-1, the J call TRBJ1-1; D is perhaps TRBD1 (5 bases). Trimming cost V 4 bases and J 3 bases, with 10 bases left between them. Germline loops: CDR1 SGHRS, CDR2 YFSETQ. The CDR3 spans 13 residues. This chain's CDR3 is CASSPGGDTEAFF. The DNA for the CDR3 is TGCGCCAGCAGCCCCGGGGGGGACACTGAAGCTTTCTTT.

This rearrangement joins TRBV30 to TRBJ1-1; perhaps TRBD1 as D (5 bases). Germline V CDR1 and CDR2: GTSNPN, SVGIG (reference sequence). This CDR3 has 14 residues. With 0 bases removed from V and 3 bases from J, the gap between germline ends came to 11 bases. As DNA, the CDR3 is TGTGCCTGGAGTGTACGACAGAGGGACACTGAAGCTTTCTTT. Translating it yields CAWSVRQRDTEAFF.

CDR3 nucleotide sequence: TGTGCCAGCAAGGGCGGGGGACGCCAAGAGACCCAGTACTTC. Its translation: CASKGGGRQETQYF. The rearrangement joins TRBV2 to TRBJ2-5; 7 bases line up with TRBD2. Germline CDR1 is SNHLY and CDR2 is FYNNEI. This CDR3 has 14 residues. The trim removed 7 bases at V and 1 base at J, leaving 6 bases unmatched.

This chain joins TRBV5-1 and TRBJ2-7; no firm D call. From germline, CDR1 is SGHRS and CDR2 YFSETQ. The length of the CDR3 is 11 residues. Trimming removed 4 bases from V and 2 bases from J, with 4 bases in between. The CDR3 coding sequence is TGCGCCAGCAGCGCAGCCTACGAGCAGTACTTC. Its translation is CASSAAYEQYF.

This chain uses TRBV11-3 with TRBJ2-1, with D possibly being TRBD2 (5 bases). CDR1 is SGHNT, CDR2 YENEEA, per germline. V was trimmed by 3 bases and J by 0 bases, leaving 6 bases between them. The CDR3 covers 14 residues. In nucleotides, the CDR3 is TGTGCCAGCAGCTTGGGGAGCTCCTACAATGAGCAGTTCTTC. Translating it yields CASSLGSSYNEQFF.

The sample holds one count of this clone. The CDR3, as DNA: TGTGCCTGGAGCGGGGGGACTGCCTCTGGAAACACCATATATTTT. The encoded protein is CAWSGGTASGNTIYF. J is TRBJ1-3 and V is TRBV30; TRBD1 is a possible D gene (5 bases). V was shortened by 3 bases and J by 0 bases, with 12 bases between the two germline ends. Germline CDR1 GTSNPN, CDR2 SVGIG (reference sequence). The CDR3 length is 15 residues. Supplemented by reference TRBV30 and TRBJ1-3, the full variable domain reads SQTIHQWPATLVQPVGSPLSLECTVEGTSNPNLYWYRQAAGRGLQLLFYSVGIGQISSEVPQNLSASRPQDRQFILSSKKLLLSDSGFYLCAWSGGTASGNTIYFGEGSWLTVV.

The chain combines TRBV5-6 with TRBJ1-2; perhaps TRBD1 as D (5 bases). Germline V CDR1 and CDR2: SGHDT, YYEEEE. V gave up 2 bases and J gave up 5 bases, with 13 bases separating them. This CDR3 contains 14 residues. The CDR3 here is CASSFGGDDYGYTF. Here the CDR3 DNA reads TGTGCCAGCAGCTTCGGAGGGGATGATTATGGCTACACCTTC. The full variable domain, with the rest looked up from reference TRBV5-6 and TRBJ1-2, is DAGVTQSPTHLIKTRGQQVTLRCSPKSGHDTVSWYQQALGQGPQFIFQYYEEEERQRGNFPDRFSGHQFPNYSSELNVNALLLGDSALYLCASSFGGDDYGYTFGSGTRLTVV.

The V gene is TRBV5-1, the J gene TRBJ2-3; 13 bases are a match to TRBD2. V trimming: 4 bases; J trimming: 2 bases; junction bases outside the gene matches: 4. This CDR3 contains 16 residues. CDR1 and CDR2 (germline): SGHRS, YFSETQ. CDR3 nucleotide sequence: TGCGCCAGCAGCCCGGGACTAGCGGGGTCCACAGATACGCAGTATTTT. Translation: CASSPGLAGSTDTQYF. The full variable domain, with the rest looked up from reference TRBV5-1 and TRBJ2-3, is KAGVTQTPRYLIKTRGQQVTLSCSPISGHRSVSWYQQTPGQGLQFLFEYFSETQRNKGNFPGRFSGRQFSNSRSEMNVSTLELGDSALYLCASSPGLAGSTDTQYFGPGTRLTVL.

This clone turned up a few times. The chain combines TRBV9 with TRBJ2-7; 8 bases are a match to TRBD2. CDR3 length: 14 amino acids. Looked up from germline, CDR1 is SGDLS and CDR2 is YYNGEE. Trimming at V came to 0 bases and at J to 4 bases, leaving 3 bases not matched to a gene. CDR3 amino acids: CASSVAGGGYEQYF. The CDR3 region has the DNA TGTGCCAGCAGCGTAGCGGGAGGGGGGTACGAGCAGTACTTC. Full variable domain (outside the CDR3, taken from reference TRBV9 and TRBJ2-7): DSGVTQTPKHLITATGQRVTLRCSPRSGDLSVYWYQQSLDQGLQFLIQYYNGEERAKGNILERFSAQQFPDLHSELNLSSLELGDSALYFCASSVAGGGYEQYFGPGTRLTVT.

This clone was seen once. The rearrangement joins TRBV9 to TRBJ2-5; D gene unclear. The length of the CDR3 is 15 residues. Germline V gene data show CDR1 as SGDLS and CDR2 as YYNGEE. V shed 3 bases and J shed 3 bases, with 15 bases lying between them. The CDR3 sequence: CASSGFGAWEETQYF. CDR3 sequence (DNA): TGTGCCAGCAGCGGGTTTGGAGCGTGGGAAGAGACCCAGTACTTC. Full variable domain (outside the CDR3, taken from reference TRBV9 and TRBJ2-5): DSGVTQTPKHLITATGQRVTLRCSPRSGDLSVYWYQQSLDQGLQFLIQYYNGEERAKGNILERFSAQQFPDLHSELNLSSLELGDSALYFCASSGFGAWEETQYFGPGTRLLVL.

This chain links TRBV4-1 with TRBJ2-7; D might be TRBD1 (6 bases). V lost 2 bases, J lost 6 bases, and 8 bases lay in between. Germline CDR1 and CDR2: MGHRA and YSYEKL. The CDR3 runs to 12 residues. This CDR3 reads CASSQPRGEQYF. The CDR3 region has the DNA TGCGCCAGCAGCCAACCCAGGGGCGAGCAGTACTTC.

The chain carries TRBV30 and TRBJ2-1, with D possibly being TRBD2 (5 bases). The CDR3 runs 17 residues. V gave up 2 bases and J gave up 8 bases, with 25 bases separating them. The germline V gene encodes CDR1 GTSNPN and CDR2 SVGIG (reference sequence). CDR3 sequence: CAWSFFRAGPKGDEQFF. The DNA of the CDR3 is TGTGCCTGGAGTTTCTTCCGTGCGGGCCCCAAAGGCGATGAGCAGTTCTTC.

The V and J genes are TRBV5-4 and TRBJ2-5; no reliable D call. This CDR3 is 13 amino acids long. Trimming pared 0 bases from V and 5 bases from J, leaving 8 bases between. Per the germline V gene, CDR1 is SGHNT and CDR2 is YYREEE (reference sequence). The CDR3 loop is CASSLEGRETQYF. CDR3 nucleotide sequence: TGTGCCAGCAGCTTGGAAGGGCGGGAGACCCAGTACTTC.

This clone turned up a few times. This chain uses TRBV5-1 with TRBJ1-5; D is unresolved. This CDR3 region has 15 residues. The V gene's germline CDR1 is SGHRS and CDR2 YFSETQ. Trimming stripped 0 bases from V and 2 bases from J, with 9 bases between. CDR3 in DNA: TGCGCCAGCAGCTTGGAAGGTTGGGGCAATCAGCCCCAGCATTTT. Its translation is CASSLEGWGNQPQHF.

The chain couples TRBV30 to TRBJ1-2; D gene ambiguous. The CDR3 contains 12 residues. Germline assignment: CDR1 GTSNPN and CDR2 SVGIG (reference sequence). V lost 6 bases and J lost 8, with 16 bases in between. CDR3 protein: CACFEGFLGYTF. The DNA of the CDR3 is TGTGCCTGCTTCGAGGGATTTCTAGGCTACACCTTC.

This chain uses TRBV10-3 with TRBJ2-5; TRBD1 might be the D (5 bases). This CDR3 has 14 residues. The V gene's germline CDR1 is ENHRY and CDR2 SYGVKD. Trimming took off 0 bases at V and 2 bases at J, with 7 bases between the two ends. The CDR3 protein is CAISESPGQETQYF. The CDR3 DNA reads TGTGCCATCAGTGAGTCGCCAGGGCAAGAGACCCAGTACTTC.

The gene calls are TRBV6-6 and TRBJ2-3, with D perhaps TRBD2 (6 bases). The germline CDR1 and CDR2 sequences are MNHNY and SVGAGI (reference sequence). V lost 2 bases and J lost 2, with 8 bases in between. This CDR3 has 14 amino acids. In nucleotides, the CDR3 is TGTGCCAGCAGTTACACTAGCCCCACAGATACGCAGTATTTT. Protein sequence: CASSYTSPTDTQYF.

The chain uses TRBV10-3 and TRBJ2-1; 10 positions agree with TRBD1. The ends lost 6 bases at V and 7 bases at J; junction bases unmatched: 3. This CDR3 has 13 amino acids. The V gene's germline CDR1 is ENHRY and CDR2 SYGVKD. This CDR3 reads CAIRDRGGNEQFF. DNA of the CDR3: TGTGCCATCAGGGACAGGGGGGGGAATGAGCAGTTCTTC.

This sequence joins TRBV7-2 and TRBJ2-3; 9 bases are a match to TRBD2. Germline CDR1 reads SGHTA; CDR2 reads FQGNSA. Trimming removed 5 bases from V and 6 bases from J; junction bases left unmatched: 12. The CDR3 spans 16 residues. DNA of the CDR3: TGTGCCAGCAGCGACGTCGAGAGAGCGGGGGGCGATACGCAGTATTTT. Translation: CASSDVERAGGDTQYF. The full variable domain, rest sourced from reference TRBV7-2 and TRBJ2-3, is GAGVSQSPSNKVTEKGKDVELRCDPISGHTALYWYRQSLGQGLEFLIYFQGNSAPDKSGLPSDRFSAERTGGSVSTLTIQRTQQEDSAVYLCASSDVERAGGDTQYFGPGTRLTVL.

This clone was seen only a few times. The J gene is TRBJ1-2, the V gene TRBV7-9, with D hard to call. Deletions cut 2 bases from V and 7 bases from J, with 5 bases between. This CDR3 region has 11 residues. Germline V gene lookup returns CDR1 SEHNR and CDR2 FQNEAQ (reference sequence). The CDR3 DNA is TGTGCCAGCAGCTTAAAGAGTGGCTACACCTTC. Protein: CASSLKSGYTF.

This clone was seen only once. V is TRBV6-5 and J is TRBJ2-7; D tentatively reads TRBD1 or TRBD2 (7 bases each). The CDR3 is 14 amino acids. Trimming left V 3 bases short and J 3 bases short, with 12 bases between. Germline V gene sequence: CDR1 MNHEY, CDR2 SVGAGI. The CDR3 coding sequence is TGTGCCAGCAGTTATTCAGGGGGGGACTACGAGCAGTACTTC. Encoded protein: CASSYSGGDYEQYF.

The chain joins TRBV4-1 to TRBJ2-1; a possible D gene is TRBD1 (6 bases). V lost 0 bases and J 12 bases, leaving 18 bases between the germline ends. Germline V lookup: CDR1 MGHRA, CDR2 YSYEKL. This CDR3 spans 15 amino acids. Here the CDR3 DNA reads TGCGCCAGCAGCCAAGATGCCATAGGGGGAGTGAGGCAGTTCTTC. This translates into CASSQDAIGGVRQFF.

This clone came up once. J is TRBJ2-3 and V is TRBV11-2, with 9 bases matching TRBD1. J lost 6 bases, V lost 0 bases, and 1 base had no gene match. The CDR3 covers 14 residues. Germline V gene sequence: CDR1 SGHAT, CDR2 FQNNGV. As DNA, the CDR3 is TGTGCCAGCAGCTTAGAGACAGGGGGGGATACGCAGTATTTT. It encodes CASSLETGGDTQYF.

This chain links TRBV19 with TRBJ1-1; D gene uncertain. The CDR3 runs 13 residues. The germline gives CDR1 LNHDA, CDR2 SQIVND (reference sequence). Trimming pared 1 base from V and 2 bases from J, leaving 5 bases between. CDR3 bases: TGTGCCAGTAGTATAGCAGTTAACACTGAAGCTTTCTTT. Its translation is CASSIAVNTEAFF.

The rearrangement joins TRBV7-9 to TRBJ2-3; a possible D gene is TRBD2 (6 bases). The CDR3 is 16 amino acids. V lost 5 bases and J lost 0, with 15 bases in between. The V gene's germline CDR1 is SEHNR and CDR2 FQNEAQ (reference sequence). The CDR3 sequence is CASSPGTGVSTDTQYF. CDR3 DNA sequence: TGTGCCAGCAGCCCCGGGACTGGAGTTAGCACAGATACGCAGTATTTT.

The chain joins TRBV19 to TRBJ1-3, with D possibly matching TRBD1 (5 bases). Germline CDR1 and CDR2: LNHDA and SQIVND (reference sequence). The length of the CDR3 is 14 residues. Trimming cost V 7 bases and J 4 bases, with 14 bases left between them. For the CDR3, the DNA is TGTGCCAGTACCAATAAGGGGCGCGGAAACACCATATATTTT. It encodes CASTNKGRGNTIYF. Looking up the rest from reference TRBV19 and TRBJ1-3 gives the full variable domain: DGGITQSPKYLFRKEGQNVTLSCEQNLNHDAMYWYRQDPGQGLRLIYYSQIVNDFQKGDIAEGYSVSREKKESFPLTVTSAQKNPTAFYLCASTNKGRGNTIYFGEGSWLTVV.

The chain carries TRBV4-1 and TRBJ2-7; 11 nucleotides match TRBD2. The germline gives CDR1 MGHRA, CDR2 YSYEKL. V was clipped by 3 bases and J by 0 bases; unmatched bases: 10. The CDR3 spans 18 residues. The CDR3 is CASSQPGATSGGSYEQYF. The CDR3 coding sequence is TGCGCCAGCAGCCAGCCAGGGGCTACTAGCGGGGGCTCCTACGAGCAGTACTTC.

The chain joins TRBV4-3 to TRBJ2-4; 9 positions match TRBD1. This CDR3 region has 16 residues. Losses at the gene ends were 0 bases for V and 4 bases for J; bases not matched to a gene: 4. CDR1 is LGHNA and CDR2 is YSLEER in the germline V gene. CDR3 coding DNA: TGCGCCAGCAGCCAAGACGACAGGGGGGTGAAAAACATTCAGTACTTC. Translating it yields CASSQDDRGVKNIQYF.

CDR3 sequence reads: CASSLGPRAAEQYF. The CDR3 DNA is TGTGCCAGCAGCTTAGGTCCAAGGGCAGCGGAGCAGTACTTC. This sequence joins TRBV11-3 and TRBJ2-7; D gene uncertain. With 1 base removed from V and 7 bases from J, the gap between germline ends came to 14 bases. CDR3 size: 14 residues. CDR1 SGHNT and CDR2 YENEEA come from the germline V gene.

The CDR3, as DNA: TGTGCCAGCAGCAGGGCCTCCAACTATGGCTACACCTTC. Its protein is CASSRASNYGYTF. V is TRBV6-5 and J is TRBJ1-2; perhaps TRBD1 as D (5 bases). Germline V gene sequence: CDR1 MNHEY, CDR2 SVGAGI. The CDR3 sequence is 13 residues long. V was shortened by 6 bases and J by 2 bases, with 10 bases between the two germline ends.

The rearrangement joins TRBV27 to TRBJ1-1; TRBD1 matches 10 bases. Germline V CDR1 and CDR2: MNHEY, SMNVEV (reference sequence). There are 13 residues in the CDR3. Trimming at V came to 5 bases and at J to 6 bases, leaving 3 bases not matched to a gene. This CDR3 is CASSPGQGAEAFF. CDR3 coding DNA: TGTGCCAGCAGTCCTGGACAGGGGGCTGAAGCTTTCTTT.

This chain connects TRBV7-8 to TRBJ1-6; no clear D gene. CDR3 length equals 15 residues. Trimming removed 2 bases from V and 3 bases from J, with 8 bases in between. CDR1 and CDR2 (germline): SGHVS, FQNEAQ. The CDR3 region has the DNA TGTGCCAGCAGCTTAAAATCAGTCTATAATTCACCCCTCCACTTT. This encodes CASSLKSVYNSPLHF. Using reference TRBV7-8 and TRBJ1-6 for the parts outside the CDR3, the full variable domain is GAGVSQSPRYKVAKRGQDVALRCDPISGHVSLFWYQQALGQGPEFLTYFQNEAQLDKSGLPSDRFFAERPEGSVSTLKIQRTQQEDSAVYLCASSLKSVYNSPLHFGNGTRLTVT.